Here is one TCR beta chain with its context. The antigen this receptor binds is unknown. Per-base quality was not reported, and no clone a single base away is much larger than it. This specimen comes from a study of T cell repertoires in cytomegalovirus infection (dated by TCRdb to about 2019). Concerning the study at large: Alongside well-studied HLA-B-restricted epitopes, the peptide stimulations were aimed at recently identified HLA-C-restricted CMV epitopes, whose presentation resists viral immunomodulation. Donor HLA type was relevant to the analysis, as public TCR beta signatures indicated carriage of CMV infection together with the matching HLA type. Overall results and qualifications from the work: In both this cohort and an independent roughly 350-donor cohort, the cumulative frequency of public TCR beta family members distinguished carriers of CMV infection plus the relevant HLA type. The ex vivo response was dominated by HLA-C-restricted CMV-specific TCR beta clonotypes, which also provided the single most frequent clonotype in two of eight donors.

Taken from the germline V gene, the CDR1 and CDR2 loops are MGHRA and YSYEKL. The germline ends are 12 bases apart after V is trimmed by 5 bases and J by 1 base. Its CDR3 holds 15 amino acids, cysteine through phenylalanine. The entry retains the CDR3 DNA only, 45 bases that are in frame from base 1. Sequencing took place on an Illumina HiSeq 1500. The public reads were run again by TCRdb, first through fastp at Q25 and then through MiXCR, and only productive beta chains were kept. Each record represents a unique CDR3 protein, reported with the most common genes and DNA among its rows. This sample lists tens of thousands of distinct CDR3 sequences; around 20% were detected once. The ten largest make up around 59% of the sample. The label giving this sample's treatment or condition can be read as: in vitro stimulation with specific CMV peptide epitopes to enrich CMV-specific T cells.

This chain joins TRBV4-1 to TRBJ2-1; there is no confident call for the D gene. The sequence derives from a human donor in good health (CMV status not recorded). Some clones in this sample may be carry-over from other donors' samples. Sample: CD8+ T cells from cultured PBMCs, taken from culture after CMV antigen stimulation. The CDR3 protein: CASSGRTASYNEQFF. The DNA is as follows: TGCGCCAGCAGCGGCCGGACGGCTTCCTACAATGAGCAGTTCTTC.